These 25 T cell receptor beta chains originate from one sample sequenced in a study of beta chain features in type 1 diabetes. Isolated RNA was reverse transcribed in full, so expressed TCRB transcripts were sequenced. Profiling relied on immunoSEQ multiplex PCR, and the TCRdb table lists in-frame clones only, not all of them. The sample has over 300,000 clones, approximately 8.2% seen once. The specimen was central memory CD4+ T cells from blood. Every receptor here comes from a woman between 18 and 29 years old in good health.

This rearrangement joins TRBV5-6 to TRBJ1-2; 7 bases are a match to TRBD1. CDR1 SGHDT and CDR2 YYEEEE come from the germline V gene. V trimming: 3 bases; J trimming: 2 bases; junction bases outside the gene matches: 7. The CDR3 totals 15 residues. CDR3 protein: CASSWKDRSNYGYTF. For the CDR3, the DNA is TGTGCCAGCAGCTGGAAGGACAGGAGCAACTATGGCTACACCTTC. Looking up the rest from reference TRBV5-6 and TRBJ1-2 gives the full variable domain: DAGVTQSPTHLIKTRGQQVTLRCSPKSGHDTVSWYQQALGQGPQFIFQYYEEEERQRGNFPDRFSGHQFPNYSSELNVNALLLGDSALYLCASSWKDRSNYGYTFGSGTRLTVV.

The V call is TRBV6-1, the J call TRBJ2-7; the match to TRBD1 covers 9 bases. The CDR3 length is 14 residues. The germline CDR1 and CDR2 sequences are MNHNS and SASEGT. With 3 bases clipped from V and 6 bases from J, the junction kept 6 bases outside the gene matches. In nucleotides, the CDR3 is TGTGCCAGCAGTGAGGGACAGGGACTGACCGAGCAGTACTTC. This translates into CASSEGQGLTEQYF.

The table lists this clone with a few counts. This specimen includes other DNA sequences encoding the same CDR3. The gene calls are TRBV5-1 and TRBJ2-2; no firm D call. Germline lookup yields CDR1 SGHRS and CDR2 YFSETQ. The CDR3 sequence is 12 residues long. The ends were cut back, 5 bases at V and 5 bases at J, with 7 bases in the middle. The CDR3 DNA sequence: TGCGCCAGCAGTCAGAATACCGGGGAGCTGTTTTTT. It translates to CASSQNTGELFF.

This clone was recorded at least ten times. The chain employs TRBV9 and TRBJ2-1, with 11 nucleotides matching TRBD1. The germline V gene encodes CDR1 SGDLS and CDR2 YYNGEE. After removal of 7 bases from V and 5 bases from J, the junction contained 8 bases not matched to a gene. The length of the CDR3 is 15 residues. The chain's CDR3 is CASGGQGAGHNEQFF. The DNA for the CDR3 is TGTGCCAGCGGAGGACAGGGGGCAGGACACAATGAGCAGTTCTTC.

The chain couples TRBV4-2 to TRBJ2-3; D is possibly TRBD2 (6 bases). The germline gives CDR1 LGHNA, CDR2 YNFKEQ. V gave up 4 bases and J gave up 0 bases, with 11 bases separating them. CDR3 length: 15 residues. As DNA, the CDR3 is TGTGCCAGCAGCCGTTCTAGCGCTAGCACAGATACGCAGTATTTT. Translation gives CASSRSSASTDTQYF.

This clone came up a few times. The J gene is TRBJ2-5, the V gene TRBV4-2; tentative D call: TRBD2 (5 bases). Germline V gene lookup returns CDR1 LGHNA and CDR2 YNFKEQ. V was clipped by 0 bases and J by 1 base, with 9 bases between them. CDR3 size: 15 residues. The CDR3 DNA follows: TGTGCCAGCAGCCAAGACCCACGGGGCCAAGAGACCCAGTACTTC. As protein: CASSQDPRGQETQYF.

This clone has just a few counts. The sample holds other DNA sequences that translate to the same CDR3. This chain links TRBV7-2 with TRBJ2-7; the D call may be TRBD1 or TRBD2 (5 bases each). Per the germline V gene, CDR1 is SGHTA and CDR2 is FQGNSA. The CDR3 contains 14 residues. V lost 0 bases to trimming and J lost 4 bases, with 10 bases between them. The CDR3 bases are TGTGCCAGCAGCTTAGCGGGACCGGGGTACGAGCAGTACTTC. Translation gives CASSLAGPGYEQYF.

In this sample, this clone turned up a few times. The CDR3: CASSEPRGWGETQYF. DNA of the CDR3: TGTGCCAGCAGCGAGCCTCGGGGTTGGGGGGAGACCCAGTACTTC. J is TRBJ2-5 and V is TRBV6-1, with D tentatively TRBD1 or TRBD2 (5 bases each). This CDR3 comprises 15 residues. V was trimmed by 6 bases and J by 5 bases, leaving 19 bases between them. The germline gives CDR1 MNHNS, CDR2 SASEGT.

V is TRBV28 and J is TRBJ2-5; D remains unclear. The length of the CDR3 is 13 residues. V lost 2 bases, J lost 5 bases, and 9 bases lay in between. CDR1 and CDR2 from the germline V gene are MDHEN and SYDVKM. This chain's CDR3 is CASSLVEPETQYF. As DNA, the CDR3 is TGTGCCAGCAGTTTAGTCGAGCCTGAGACCCAGTACTTC. Variable domain in full (rest from reference TRBV28 and TRBJ2-5): DVKVTQSSRYLVKRTGEKVFLECVQDMDHENMFWYRQDPGLGLRLIYFSYDVKMKEKGDIPEGYSVSREKKERFSLILESASTNQTSMYLCASSLVEPETQYFGPGTRLLVL.

The chain couples TRBV19 to TRBJ2-1; D is uncertain. This CDR3 region has 14 residues. Trimming removed 3 bases from V and 8 bases from J, with 14 bases in between. Germline CDR1 is LNHDA and CDR2 is SQIVND (reference sequence). CDR3 coding DNA: TGTGCCAGTAGTATCCGCCCACAAGGCGATGAGCAGTTCTTC. It translates to CASSIRPQGDEQFF.

This clone was counted between two and nine times. CDR3 loop: CASSSPVTKGYTF. The CDR3 DNA follows: TGTGCCAGCAGTTCGCCGGTTACGAAGGGCTACACCTTC. The rearrangement uses TRBV27 and TRBJ1-2; D remains ambiguous. The CDR3 sequence is 13 residues long. Germline lookup yields CDR1 MNHEY and CDR2 SMNVEV (reference sequence). Trimming stripped 4 bases from V and 8 bases from J, with 14 bases between.

The chain links TRBV7-2 to TRBJ2-3; D may correspond to TRBD1 or TRBD2 (5 bases each). CDR1 is SGHTA and CDR2 is FQGNSA in the germline V gene. The CDR3 covers 15 residues. V was shortened by 3 bases and J by 4 bases, with 14 bases between the two germline ends. The CDR3 coding sequence is TGTGCCAGCAGCTTGGTCGGGGCTAGGGCAGATACGCAGTATTTT. Translating it yields CASSLVGARADTQYF.

This clone was seen ten or more times. CDR3 sequence (DNA): TGCAGCGTTTTCCAGGGTGCGGTAGATACGCAGTATTTT. It codes for CSVFQGAVDTQYF. The J gene is TRBJ2-3, the V gene TRBV29-1; possibly TRBD1 for D (5 bases). The germline CDR1 and CDR2 sequences are SQVTM and ANQGSEA. This CDR3 region has 13 residues. Trimming stripped 5 bases from V and 5 bases from J, with 14 bases between.

This clone was seen only a few times. The rearrangement uses TRBV5-1 and TRBJ2-6, with D tentatively TRBD1 (6 bases). This CDR3 contains 18 residues. The V end lost 0 bases, the J end lost 2 bases, and 15 bases lay between the germline ends. Germline V gene sequence: CDR1 SGHRS, CDR2 YFSETQ. CDR3 amino acids: CASSLALTQGAGANVLTF. The CDR3 nucleotides read TGCGCCAGCAGCTTGGCCCTCACACAGGGTGCTGGGGCCAACGTCCTGACTTTC.

The chain employs TRBV7-3 and TRBJ2-5; no definite D call. The CDR3 length is 14 residues. CDR1 is SGHTA and CDR2 is FQGTGA in the germline V gene. The V gene lost 4 bases and the J gene lost 1 base, with 10 bases spanning the gap. The CDR3 DNA sequence: TGTGCCAGCAGCTCAGACTGGTTCCAAGAGACCCAGTACTTC. Its protein product is CASSSDWFQETQYF.

This clone was counted only a few times. The chain is built from TRBV7-8 and TRBJ2-2; TRBD1 might be the D (5 bases). The CDR3 runs to 15 residues. The V end was cut by 3 bases, the J end by 8 bases, with 16 bases between. Germline V gene sequence: CDR1 SGHVS, CDR2 FQNEAQ. The CDR3 DNA is TGTGCCAGCAGCTTCCAGGGCCTAGGATCTGGGGAGCTGTTTTTT. Amino acids: CASSFQGLGSGELFF. Using reference TRBV7-8 and TRBJ2-2 for the parts outside the CDR3, the full variable domain is GAGVSQSPRYKVAKRGQDVALRCDPISGHVSLFWYQQALGQGPEFLTYFQNEAQLDKSGLPSDRFFAERPEGSVSTLKIQRTQQEDSAVYLCASSFQGLGSGELFFGEGSRLTVL.

Ten or more counts support this clone. Other DNA sequences within the sample encode an identical CDR3. The rearrangement links TRBV9 to TRBJ1-4, with D tentatively TRBD1 (5 bases). Trimming shortened V by 0 bases and J by 2 bases, and 8 bases separated the two germline ends. Germline V CDR1 and CDR2: SGDLS, YYNGEE. The CDR3 contains 15 residues. The CDR3 coding sequence is TGTGCCAGCAGCGTAGCTGGGGACACTAATGAAAAACTGTTTTTT. This sequence encodes CASSVAGDTNEKLFF. Together with reference TRBV9 and TRBJ1-4, the CDR3 gives the full variable domain: DSGVTQTPKHLITATGQRVTLRCSPRSGDLSVYWYQQSLDQGLQFLIQYYNGEERAKGNILERFSAQQFPDLHSELNLSSLELGDSALYFCASSVAGDTNEKLFFGSGTQLSVL.

The gene calls are TRBV5-1 and TRBJ1-2; D is undetermined. The CDR3 is 15 amino acids. Trimming left V 0 bases short and J 2 bases short, with 11 bases between. Germline CDR1 reads SGHRS; CDR2 reads YFSETQ. The CDR3 protein is CASSLGRTVNYGYTF. CDR3 in DNA: TGCGCCAGCAGCTTGGGACGGACTGTAAACTATGGCTACACCTTC. Together with reference TRBV5-1 and TRBJ1-2, the CDR3 gives the full variable domain: KAGVTQTPRYLIKTRGQQVTLSCSPISGHRSVSWYQQTPGQGLQFLFEYFSETQRNKGNFPGRFSGRQFSNSRSEMNVSTLELGDSALYLCASSLGRTVNYGYTFGSGTRLTVV.

V and J are TRBV27 and TRBJ2-2; D not certain. This CDR3 contains 13 residues. Germline V gives CDR1 MNHEY, CDR2 SMNVEV (reference sequence). With 5 bases removed from V and 6 bases from J, the gap between germline ends came to 10 bases. CDR3 in amino acids: CASSAIYSGELFF. In DNA, the CDR3 is TGTGCCAGCAGTGCTATATATTCCGGGGAGCTGTTTTTT.

This clone was detected ten times or more. The chain uses TRBV10-3 and TRBJ2-5; D is possibly TRBD1 (5 bases). Germline V gene lookup returns CDR1 ENHRY and CDR2 SYGVKD. This CDR3 is built from 13 residues. V was pared by 6 bases and J by 1 base, with 9 bases between. The CDR3 here is CAISPGSQETQYF. DNA of the CDR3: TGTGCCATCAGCCCAGGGTCCCAAGAGACCCAGTACTTC.

The rearrangement links TRBV15 to TRBJ1-1; D perhaps matches TRBD1 (6 bases). The V gene lost 3 bases and the J gene lost 3 bases, with 11 bases spanning the gap. The CDR3 runs to 14 residues. CDR1 and CDR2 from the germline V gene are LNHNV and YYDKDF (reference sequence). Written as DNA, the CDR3 is TGTGCCACCAGCAGGGTAAACAGGGACACTGAAGCTTTCTTT. Translating gives CATSRVNRDTEAFF.

CDR3 sequence: CATSRDKGNYGYTF. CDR3 sequence (DNA): TGTGCCACCAGCAGAGATAAGGGGAACTATGGCTACACCTTC. The chain combines TRBV15 with TRBJ1-2, with D maybe TRBD1 (5 bases). This CDR3 region has 14 residues. Between the trimmed V and J ends, which lost 0 bases and 2 bases, there was a span of 7 bases. The germline V gene has CDR1 LNHNV and CDR2 YYDKDF (reference sequence).

The chain has TRBV28 and TRBJ2-5; D could derive from TRBD1 or TRBD2 (5 bases each). Trimming removed 6 bases from V and 6 bases from J, with 11 bases in between. Per germline, CDR1 MDHEN and CDR2 SYDVKM. The CDR3 sequence is 12 residues long. CDR3 coding DNA: TGTGCCAGCAGCCGCCGGGGCCAGACCCAGTACTTC. Protein: CASSRRGQTQYF.

The chain uses TRBV5-6 and TRBJ2-2; either TRBD1 or TRBD2 may fit D (6 bases each). The CDR3 extends over 17 amino acids. The germline CDR1 and CDR2 sequences are SGHDT and YYEEEE. The V end was cut by 4 bases, the J end by 4 bases, with 20 bases between. CDR3 sequence: CASSQQGGIYVTGELFF. The CDR3 DNA sequence: TGTGCCAGCAGCCAACAGGGCGGGATTTATGTCACCGGGGAGCTGTTTTTT.

This clone has ten or more counts. The chain is built from TRBV25-1 and TRBJ2-1; D remains unclear. The CDR3 runs 11 residues. Trimming pared 4 bases from V and 8 bases from J, leaving 6 bases between. CDR1 is MGHDK, CDR2 SYGVNS, per germline. The CDR3 spells CASSALDEQFF. CDR3 bases: TGTGCCAGCAGTGCTTTAGATGAGCAGTTCTTC. Full variable domain (remainder filled in from reference TRBV25-1 and TRBJ2-1): EADIYQTPRYLVIGTGKKITLECSQTMGHDKMYWYQQDPGMELHLIHYSYGVNSTEKGDLSSESTVSRIRTEHFPLTLESARPSHTSQYLCASSALDEQFFGPGTRLTVL.